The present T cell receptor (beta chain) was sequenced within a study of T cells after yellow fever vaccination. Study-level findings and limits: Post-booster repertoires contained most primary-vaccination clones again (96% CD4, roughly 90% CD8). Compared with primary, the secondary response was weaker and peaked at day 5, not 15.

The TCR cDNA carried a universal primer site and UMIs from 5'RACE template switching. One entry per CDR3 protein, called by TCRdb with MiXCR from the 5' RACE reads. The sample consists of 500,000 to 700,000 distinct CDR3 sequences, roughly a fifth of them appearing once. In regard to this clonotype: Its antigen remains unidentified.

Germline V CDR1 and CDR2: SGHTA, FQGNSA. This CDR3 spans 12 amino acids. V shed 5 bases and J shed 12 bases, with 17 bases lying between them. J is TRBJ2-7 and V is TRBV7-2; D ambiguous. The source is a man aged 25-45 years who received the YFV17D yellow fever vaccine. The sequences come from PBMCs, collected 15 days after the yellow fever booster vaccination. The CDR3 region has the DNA TGTGCCAGCAGCAACCCGATGGCAGTTCGGTACTTC. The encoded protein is CASSNPMAVRYF.